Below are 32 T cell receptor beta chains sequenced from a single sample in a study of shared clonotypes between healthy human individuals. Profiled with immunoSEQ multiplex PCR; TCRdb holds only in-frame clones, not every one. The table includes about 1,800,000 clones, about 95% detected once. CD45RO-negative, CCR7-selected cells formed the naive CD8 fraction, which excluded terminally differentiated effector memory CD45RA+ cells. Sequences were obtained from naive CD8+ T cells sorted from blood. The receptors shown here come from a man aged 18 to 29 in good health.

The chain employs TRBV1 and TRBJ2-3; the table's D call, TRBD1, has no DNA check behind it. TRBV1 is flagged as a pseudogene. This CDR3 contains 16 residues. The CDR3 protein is CTSSRRDRGITDTQYF. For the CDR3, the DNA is TGCACCAGCAGCCGCCGGGACAGGGGAATTACAGATACGCAGTATTTT.

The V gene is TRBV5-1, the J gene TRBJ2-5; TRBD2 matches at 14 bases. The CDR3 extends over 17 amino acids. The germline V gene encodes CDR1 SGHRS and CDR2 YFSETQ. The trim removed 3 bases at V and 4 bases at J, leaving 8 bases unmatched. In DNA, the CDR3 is TGCGCCAGCAGCTCGGGACTAGCGGGAGAAGGAGGAGAGACCCAGTACTTC. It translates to CASSSGLAGEGGETQYF.

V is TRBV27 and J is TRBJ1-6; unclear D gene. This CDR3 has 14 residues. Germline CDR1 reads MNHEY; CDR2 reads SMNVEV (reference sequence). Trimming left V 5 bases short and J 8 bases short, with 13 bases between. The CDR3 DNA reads TGTGCCAGCAGTCTCCTTGGGTGGGATTCACCCCTCCACTTT. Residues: CASSLLGWDSPLHF.

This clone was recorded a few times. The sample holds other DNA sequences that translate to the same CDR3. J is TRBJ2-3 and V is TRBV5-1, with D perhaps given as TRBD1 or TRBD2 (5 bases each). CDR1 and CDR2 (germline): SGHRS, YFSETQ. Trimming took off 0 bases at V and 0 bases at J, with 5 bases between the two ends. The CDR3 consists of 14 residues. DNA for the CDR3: TGCGCCAGCAGCTTGGGGGACAGCACAGATACGCAGTATTTT. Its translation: CASSLGDSTDTQYF.

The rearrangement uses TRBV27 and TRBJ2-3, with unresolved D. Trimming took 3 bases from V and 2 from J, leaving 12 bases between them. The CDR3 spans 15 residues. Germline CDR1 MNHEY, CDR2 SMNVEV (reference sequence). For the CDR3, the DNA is TGTGCCAGCAGTTTCTTAATAGGGCCCACAGATACGCAGTATTTT. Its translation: CASSFLIGPTDTQYF.

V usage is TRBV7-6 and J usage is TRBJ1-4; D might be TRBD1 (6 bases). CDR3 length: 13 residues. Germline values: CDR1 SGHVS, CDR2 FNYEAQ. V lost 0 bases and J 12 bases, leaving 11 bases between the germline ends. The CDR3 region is CASSLAGEGELFF. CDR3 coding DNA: TGTGCCAGCAGCTTAGCCGGGGAGGGGGAACTGTTTTTT. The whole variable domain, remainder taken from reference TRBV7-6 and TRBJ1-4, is GAGVSQSPRYKVTKRGQDVALRCDPISGHVSLYWYRQALGQGPEFLTYFNYEAQQDKSGLPNDRFSAERPEGSISTLTIQRTEQRDSAMYRCASSLAGEGELFFGSGTQLSVL.

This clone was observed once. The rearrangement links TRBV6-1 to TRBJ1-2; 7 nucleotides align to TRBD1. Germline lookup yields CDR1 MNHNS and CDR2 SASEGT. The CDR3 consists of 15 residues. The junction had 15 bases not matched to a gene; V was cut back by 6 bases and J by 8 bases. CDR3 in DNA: TGTGCCAGCAGACCGTTTGACTCGACAGGGTCCGGCTACACCTTC. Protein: CASRPFDSTGSGYTF.

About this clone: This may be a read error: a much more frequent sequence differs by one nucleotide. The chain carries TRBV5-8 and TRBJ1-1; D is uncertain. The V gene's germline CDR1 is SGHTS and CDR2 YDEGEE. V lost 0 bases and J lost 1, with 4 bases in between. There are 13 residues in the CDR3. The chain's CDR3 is CASSLGWNTEAFF. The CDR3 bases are TGTGCCAGCAGCTTGGGGTGGAACACTGAAGCTTTCTTT.

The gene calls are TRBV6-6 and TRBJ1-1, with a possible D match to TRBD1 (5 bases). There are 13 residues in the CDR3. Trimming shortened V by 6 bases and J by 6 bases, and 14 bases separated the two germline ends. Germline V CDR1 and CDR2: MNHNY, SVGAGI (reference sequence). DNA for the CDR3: TGTGCCAGCAGGTATACAGGCGGGGCTGAAGCTTTCTTT. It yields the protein CASRYTGGAEAFF.

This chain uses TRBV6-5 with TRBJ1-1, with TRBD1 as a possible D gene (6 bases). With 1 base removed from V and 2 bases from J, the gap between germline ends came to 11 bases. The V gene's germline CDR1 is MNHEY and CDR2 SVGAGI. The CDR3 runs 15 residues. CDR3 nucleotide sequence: TGTGCCAGCAGTTACTTTCAGGGGCGTAACACTGAAGCTTTCTTT. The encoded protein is CASSYFQGRNTEAFF.

CDR3 sequence reads: CASSFPTGYEQFF. CDR3 nucleotide sequence: TGTGCCAGCAGCTTCCCAACAGGGTATGAGCAGTTCTTC. The genes are TRBV5-6 and TRBJ2-1, with a possible D match to TRBD1 (6 bases). The CDR3 is made up of 13 amino acids. Trimming shortened V by 2 bases and J by 8 bases, and 11 bases separated the two germline ends. CDR1 SGHDT and CDR2 YYEEEE come from the germline V gene.

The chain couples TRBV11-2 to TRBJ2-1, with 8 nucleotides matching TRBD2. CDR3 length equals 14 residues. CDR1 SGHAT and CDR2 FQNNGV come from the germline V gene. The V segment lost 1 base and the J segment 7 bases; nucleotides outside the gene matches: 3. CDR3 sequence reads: CASSLGGLGNEQFF. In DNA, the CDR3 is TGTGCCAGCAGCTTAGGGGGACTAGGGAATGAGCAGTTCTTC.

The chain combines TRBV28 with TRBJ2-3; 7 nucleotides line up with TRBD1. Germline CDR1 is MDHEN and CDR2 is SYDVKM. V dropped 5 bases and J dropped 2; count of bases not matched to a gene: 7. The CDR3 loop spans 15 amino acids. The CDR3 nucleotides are TGTGCCAGCAGTCCGATCACAGGGGTCACAGATACGCAGTATTTT. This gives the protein CASSPITGVTDTQYF.

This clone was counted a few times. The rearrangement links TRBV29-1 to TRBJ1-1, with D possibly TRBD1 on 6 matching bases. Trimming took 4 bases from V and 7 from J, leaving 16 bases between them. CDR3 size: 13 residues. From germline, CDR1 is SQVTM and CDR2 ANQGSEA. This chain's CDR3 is CSVGTDSGHEAFF. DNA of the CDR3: TGCAGCGTTGGTACGGACAGCGGACATGAAGCTTTCTTT.

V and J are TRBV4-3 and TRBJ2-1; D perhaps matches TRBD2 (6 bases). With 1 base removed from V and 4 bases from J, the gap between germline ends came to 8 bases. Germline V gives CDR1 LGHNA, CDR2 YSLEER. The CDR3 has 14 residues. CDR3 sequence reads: CASSQASGYNEQFF. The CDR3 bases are TGCGCCAGCAGCCAAGCAAGCGGGTACAATGAGCAGTTCTTC.

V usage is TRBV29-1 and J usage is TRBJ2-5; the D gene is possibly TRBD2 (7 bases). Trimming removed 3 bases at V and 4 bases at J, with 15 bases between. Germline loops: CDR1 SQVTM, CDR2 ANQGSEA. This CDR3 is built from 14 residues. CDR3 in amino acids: CSVEGGGEIETQYF. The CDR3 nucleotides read TGCAGCGTTGAGGGCGGGGGCGAAATAGAGACCCAGTACTTC.

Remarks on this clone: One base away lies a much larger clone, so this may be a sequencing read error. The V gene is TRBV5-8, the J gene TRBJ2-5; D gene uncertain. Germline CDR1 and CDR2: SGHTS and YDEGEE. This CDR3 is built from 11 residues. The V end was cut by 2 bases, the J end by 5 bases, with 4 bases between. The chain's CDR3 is CASSLWETQYF. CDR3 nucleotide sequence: TGTGCCAGCAGCTTATGGGAGACCCAGTACTTC.

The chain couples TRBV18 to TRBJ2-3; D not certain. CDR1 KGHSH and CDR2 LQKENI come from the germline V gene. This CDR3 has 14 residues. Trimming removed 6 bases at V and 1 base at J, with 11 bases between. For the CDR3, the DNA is TGTGCCAGCTCCCATGGGCTAGGCACAGATACGCAGTATTTT. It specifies CASSHGLGTDTQYF.

CDR3 region: CASEGTVTNYGYTF. CDR3 DNA: TGTGCCAGCGAGGGGACAGTTACTAACTATGGCTACACCTTC. The gene calls are TRBV6-6 and TRBJ1-2; 7 bases are a match to TRBD1. Germline-derived CDR1 and CDR2 are MNHNY and SVGAGI (reference sequence). CDR3 length: 14 amino acids. The V gene end was trimmed by 8 bases and the J gene end by 0 bases; junction bases not matched to a gene: 6.

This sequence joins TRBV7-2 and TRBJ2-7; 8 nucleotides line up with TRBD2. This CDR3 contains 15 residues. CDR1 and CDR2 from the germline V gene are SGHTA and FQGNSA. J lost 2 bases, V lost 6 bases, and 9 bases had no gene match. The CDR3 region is CASSRERGTPYEQYF. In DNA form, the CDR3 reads TGTGCCAGCAGTCGAGAGCGGGGGACTCCCTACGAGCAGTACTTC.

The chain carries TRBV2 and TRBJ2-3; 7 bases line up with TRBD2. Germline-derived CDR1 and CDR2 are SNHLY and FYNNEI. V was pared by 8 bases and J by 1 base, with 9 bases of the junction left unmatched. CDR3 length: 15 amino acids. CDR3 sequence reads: CASLGGKMGTDTQYF. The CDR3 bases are TGTGCCAGCCTGGGAGGGAAGATGGGCACAGATACGCAGTATTTT.

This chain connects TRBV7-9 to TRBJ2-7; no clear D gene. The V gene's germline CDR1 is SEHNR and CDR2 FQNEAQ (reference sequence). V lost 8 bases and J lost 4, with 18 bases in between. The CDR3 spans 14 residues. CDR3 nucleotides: TGTGCCAGCCTGGAAACCTCGAATGGGTACGAGCAGTACTTC. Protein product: CASLETSNGYEQYF.

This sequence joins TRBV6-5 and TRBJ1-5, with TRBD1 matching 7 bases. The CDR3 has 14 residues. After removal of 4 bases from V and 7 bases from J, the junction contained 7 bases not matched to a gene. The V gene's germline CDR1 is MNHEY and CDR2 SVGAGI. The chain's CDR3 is CASSLTGVGQPQHF. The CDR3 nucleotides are TGTGCCAGCAGTTTAACAGGGGTTGGGCAGCCCCAGCATTTT.

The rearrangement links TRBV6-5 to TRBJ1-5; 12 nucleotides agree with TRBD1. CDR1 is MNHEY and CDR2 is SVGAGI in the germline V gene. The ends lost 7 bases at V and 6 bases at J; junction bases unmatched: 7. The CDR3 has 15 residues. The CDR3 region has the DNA TGTGCCAGCAACCCAGGGACAGGGGGCGGTCAGCCCCAGCATTTT. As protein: CASNPGTGGGQPQHF.

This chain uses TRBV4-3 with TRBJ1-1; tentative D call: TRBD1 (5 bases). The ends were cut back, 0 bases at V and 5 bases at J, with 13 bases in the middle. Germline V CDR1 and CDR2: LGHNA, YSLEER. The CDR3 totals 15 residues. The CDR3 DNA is TGCGCCAGCAGCCAAGATCCCGACAGCAGGACTGAAGCTTTCTTT. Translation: CASSQDPDSRTEAFF.

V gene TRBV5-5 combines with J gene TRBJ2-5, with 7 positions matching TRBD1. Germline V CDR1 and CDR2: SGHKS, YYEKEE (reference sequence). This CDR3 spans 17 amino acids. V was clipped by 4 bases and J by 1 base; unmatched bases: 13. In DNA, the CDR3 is TGTGCCAGCAGCCAAAGTAGGGACAGTCCCTTCCAAGAGACCCAGTACTTC. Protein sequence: CASSQSRDSPFQETQYF.

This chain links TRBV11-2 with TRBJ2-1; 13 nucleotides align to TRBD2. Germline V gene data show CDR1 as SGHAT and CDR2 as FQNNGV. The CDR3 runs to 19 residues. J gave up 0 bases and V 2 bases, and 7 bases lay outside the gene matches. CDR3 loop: CASSLYGLAGASSYNEQFF. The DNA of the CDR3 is TGTGCCAGCAGCTTATATGGACTAGCGGGAGCCAGCTCCTACAATGAGCAGTTCTTC.

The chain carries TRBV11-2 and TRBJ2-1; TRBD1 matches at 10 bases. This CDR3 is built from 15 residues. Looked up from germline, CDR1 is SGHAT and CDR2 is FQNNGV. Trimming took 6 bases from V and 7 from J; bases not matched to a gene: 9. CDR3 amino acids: CASSPAKGQGNEQFF. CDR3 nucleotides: TGTGCCAGCAGTCCAGCCAAGGGACAGGGGAATGAGCAGTTCTTC.

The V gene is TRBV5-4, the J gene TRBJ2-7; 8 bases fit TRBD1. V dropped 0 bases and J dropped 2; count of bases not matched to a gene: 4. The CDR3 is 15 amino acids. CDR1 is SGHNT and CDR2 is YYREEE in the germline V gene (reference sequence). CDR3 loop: CASSLAPDRAYEQYF. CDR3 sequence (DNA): TGTGCCAGCAGCTTGGCGCCGGACAGGGCCTACGAGCAGTACTTC. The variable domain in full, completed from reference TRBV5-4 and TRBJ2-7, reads ETGVTQSPTHLIKTRGQQVTLRCSSQSGHNTVSWYQQALGQGPQFIFQYYREEENGRGNFPPRFSGLQFPNYSSELNVNALELDDSALYLCASSLAPDRAYEQYFGPGTRLTVT.

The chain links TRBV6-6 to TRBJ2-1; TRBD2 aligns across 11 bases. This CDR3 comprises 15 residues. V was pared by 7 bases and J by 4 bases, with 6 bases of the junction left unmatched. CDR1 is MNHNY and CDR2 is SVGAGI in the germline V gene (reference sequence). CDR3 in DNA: TGTGCCAGCACCCAGGGACTAGCGGCTTACAATGAGCAGTTCTTC. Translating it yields CASTQGLAAYNEQFF.

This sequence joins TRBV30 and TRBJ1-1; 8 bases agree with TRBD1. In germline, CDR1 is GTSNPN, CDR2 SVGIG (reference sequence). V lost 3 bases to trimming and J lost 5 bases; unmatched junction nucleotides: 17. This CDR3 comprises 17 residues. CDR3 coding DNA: TGTGCCTGGAGCGCACGAGGACAGGGACTCGTTGGGACTGAAGCTTTCTTT. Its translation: CAWSARGQGLVGTEAFF. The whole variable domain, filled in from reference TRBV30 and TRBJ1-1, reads SQTIHQWPATLVQPVGSPLSLECTVEGTSNPNLYWYRQAAGRGLQLLFYSVGIGQISSEVPQNLSASRPQDRQFILSSKKLLLSDSGFYLCAWSARGQGLVGTEAFFGQGTRLTVV.

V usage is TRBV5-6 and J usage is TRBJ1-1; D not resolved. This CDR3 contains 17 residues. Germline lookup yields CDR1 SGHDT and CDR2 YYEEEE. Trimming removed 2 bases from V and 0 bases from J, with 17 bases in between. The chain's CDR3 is CASSFGQPRGMNTEAFF. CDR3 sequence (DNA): TGTGCCAGCAGCTTCGGGCAGCCCCGTGGCATGAACACTGAAGCTTTCTTT.